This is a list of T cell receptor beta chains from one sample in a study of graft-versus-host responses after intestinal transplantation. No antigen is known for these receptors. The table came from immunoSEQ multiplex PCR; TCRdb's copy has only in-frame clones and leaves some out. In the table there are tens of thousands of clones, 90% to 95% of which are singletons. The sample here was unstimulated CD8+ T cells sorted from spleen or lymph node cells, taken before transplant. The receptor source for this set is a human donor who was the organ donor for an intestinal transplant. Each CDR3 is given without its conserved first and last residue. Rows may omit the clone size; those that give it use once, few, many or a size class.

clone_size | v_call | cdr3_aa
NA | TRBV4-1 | ASSRTTVPEAF
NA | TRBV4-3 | ASSQEAGRMNTEAF
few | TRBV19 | ASSTGPSYEQY
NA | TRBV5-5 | ASSRTSGGEYEQF
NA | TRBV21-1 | ASRSRARRGYT
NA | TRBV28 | ASSRDPAGANEKLF
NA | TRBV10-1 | ASTGEQF
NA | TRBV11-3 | ASSLAVGLRNTEAF
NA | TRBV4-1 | ASSLTSGQSSYEQY
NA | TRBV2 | ASRNRSLYGYT
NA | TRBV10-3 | AISDRDREWDGYT
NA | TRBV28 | ASSFRPGASTYEQY
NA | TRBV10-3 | AIRTAGISNYGYT
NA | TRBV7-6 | ASTHGPDDSYNEQF
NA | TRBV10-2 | ASSESTLNTEAF
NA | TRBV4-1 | ATGTGDNTEAF
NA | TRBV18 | ASSPRLAWPYNEQF
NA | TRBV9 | ASSAGGRGAGDTQY
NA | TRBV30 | AWSTVTDTQY
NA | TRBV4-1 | ASSQLASLGQETQY
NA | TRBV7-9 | ASSLGEGIDTGELF
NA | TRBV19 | ASSERDLFYEQY
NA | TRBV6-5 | ASIHSMNTEAF
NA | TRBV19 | ASSLRQGRWSQPQH
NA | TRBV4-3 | ASSQDLWSEKLF
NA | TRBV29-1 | SVDLGANYGYT
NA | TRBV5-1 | ASSLQGDTEAF
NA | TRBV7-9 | ASSLDNYGYT
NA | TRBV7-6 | ASSLQPGQGFSPLH
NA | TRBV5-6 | ASSVWTGLDWETQY
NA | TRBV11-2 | ASSPGLAGPTYEQY
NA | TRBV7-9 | ASSLGRDGELYGYT
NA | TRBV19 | ASSGDRGGQPQH
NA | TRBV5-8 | ASSRPGQGFPKNIQY
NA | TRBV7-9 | ASTRIGTYEQY
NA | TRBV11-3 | ASSLGYDYEQY
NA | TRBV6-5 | ASSYFGRQRTEAF
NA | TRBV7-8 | ASSYGVGYEQY
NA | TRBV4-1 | ASSLSLGVYTIY
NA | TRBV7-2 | ASSRGGDLWAGELF
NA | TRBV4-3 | ASSQESAATEQY
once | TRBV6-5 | ASSTWASYSYEQY
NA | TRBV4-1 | ASSQVGPPQQY
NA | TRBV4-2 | ASSQDQQGYEQY
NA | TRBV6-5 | ASRSTGNEQY
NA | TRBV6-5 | ASSYRGENTEAF
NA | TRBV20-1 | SAQGSHEQY
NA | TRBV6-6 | ASSYSSSYNEQF